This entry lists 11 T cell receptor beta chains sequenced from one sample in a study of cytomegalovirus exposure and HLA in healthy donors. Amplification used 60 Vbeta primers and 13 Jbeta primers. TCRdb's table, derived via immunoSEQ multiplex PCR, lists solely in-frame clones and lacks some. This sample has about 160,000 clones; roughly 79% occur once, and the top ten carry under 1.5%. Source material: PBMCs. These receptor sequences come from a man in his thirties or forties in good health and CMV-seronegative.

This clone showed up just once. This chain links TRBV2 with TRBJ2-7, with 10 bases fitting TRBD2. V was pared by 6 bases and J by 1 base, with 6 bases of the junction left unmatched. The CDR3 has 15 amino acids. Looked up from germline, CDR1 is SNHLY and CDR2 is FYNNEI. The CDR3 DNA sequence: TGTGCCAGCAGACTGGAGCGGGGGGGTTCCTACGAGCAGTACTTC. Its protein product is CASRLERGGSYEQYF.

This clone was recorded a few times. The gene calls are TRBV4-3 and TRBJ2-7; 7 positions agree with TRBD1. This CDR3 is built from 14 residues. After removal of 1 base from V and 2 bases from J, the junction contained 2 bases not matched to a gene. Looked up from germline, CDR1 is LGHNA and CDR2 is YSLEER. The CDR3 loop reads CASSQGQGAYEQYF. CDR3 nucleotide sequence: TGCGCCAGCAGCCAAGGTCAGGGGGCCTACGAGCAGTACTTC.

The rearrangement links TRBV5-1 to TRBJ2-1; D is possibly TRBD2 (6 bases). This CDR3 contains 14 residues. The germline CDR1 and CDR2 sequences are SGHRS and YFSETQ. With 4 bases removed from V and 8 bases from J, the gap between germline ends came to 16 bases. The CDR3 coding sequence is TGCGCCAGCAGCAAATCTTCTAGCGACCATGAGCAGTTCTTC. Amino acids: CASSKSSSDHEQFF.

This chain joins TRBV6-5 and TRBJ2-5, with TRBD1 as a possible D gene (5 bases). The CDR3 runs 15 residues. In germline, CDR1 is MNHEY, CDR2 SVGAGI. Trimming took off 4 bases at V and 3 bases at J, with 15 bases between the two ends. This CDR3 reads CASSSTDKAEETQYF. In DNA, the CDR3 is TGTGCCAGCAGTTCTACGGACAAGGCGGAAGAGACCCAGTACTTC.

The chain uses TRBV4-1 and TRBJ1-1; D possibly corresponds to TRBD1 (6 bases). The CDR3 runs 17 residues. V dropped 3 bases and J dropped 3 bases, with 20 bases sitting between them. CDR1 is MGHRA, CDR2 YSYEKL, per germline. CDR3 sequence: CASSHRLPSGADTEAFF. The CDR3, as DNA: TGCGCCAGCAGCCACCGCTTACCCTCAGGGGCGGACACTGAAGCTTTCTTT.

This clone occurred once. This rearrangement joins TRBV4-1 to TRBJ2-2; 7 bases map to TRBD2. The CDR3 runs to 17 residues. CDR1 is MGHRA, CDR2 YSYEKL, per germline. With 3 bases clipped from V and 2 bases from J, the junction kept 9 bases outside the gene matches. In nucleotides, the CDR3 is TGCGCCAGCAGCCACCCCTGGGAGGGAGTAAACACCGGGGAGCTGTTTTTT. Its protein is CASSHPWEGVNTGELFF.

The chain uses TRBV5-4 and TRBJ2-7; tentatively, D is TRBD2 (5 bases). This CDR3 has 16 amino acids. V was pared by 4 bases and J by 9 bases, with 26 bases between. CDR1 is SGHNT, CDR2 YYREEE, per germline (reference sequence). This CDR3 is CASSLRTSNQPSSQYF. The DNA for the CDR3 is TGTGCCAGCAGCCTGCGGACTTCAAACCAACCCTCGTCGCAGTACTTC.

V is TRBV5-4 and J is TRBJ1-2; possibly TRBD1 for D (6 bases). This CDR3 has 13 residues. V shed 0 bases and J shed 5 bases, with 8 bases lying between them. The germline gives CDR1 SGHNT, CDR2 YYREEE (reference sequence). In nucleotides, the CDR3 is TGTGCCAGCAGCTTGGGGACAGTGTATGGCTACACCTTC. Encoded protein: CASSLGTVYGYTF.

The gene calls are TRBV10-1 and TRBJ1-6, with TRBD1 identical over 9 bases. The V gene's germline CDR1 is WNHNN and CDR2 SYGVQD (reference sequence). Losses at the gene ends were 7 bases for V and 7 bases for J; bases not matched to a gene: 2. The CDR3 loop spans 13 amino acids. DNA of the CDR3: TGCGCCAGCAAAGGGACAGGGAATTCACCCCTCCACTTT. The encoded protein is CASKGTGNSPLHF.

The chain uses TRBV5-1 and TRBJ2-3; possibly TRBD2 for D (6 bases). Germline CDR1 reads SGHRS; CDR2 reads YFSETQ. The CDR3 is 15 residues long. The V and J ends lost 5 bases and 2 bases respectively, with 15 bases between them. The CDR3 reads CASSRPGLDTDTQYF. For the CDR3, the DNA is TGCGCCAGCAGTCGTCCGGGACTCGACACAGATACGCAGTATTTT.

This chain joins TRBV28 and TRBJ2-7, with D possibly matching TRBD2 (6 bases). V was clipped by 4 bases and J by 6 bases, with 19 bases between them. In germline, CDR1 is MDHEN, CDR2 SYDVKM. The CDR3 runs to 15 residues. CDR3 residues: CASSSMGLVEFEQYF. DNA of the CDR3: TGTGCCAGCAGTTCCATGGGACTCGTGGAGTTCGAGCAGTACTTC.